This is a list of T cell receptor beta chains from one sample in a study of shared clonotypes between healthy human individuals. Here immunoSEQ multiplex PCR was the method, and the copy in TCRdb shows in-frame clones only, minus some. This sample carries about 2.2 million clones, over 85% of them seen once, and the ten largest clones take under 2%. The sequencing sample was made of naive CD8+ T cells from PBMCs. These TCRs come from a man aged 18 to 29 in good health. Some clones in this sample may be carry-over from other donors' samples. Each CDR3 is given without its conserved first and last residue. Expanded clones are given a class, and other clones once, few, many or no size at all.

>TRBV6-5|.
ASSPQRGRTYEQY
>TRBV10-3|once
AISELGIGNQPQH
>TRBV5-1|.
ASSLDYTISGNTIY
>TRBV7-9|.
ASSPNSDFYEQY
>TRBV11-3|.
ASSLDLTGTSNSPLH
>TRBV7-3|.
ASSLGGSGYEQY
>TRBV11-2|.
ASSSSLTSGGYEQY
>TRBV6-1|.
ASSEGTRAMNTEAF
>TRBV30|few
AWSVYQGITEAF
>TRBV5-6|.
ASTDGAALRHYNEQF
>TRBV27|.
ASSNLGSSYEQY
>TRBV15|.
ATSASGTESYEQY
>TRBV9|.
ASSPSGRAYNEQF
>TRBV9|.
ASSPPGVSEQF
>TRBV5-1|.
ASSYSQGARTEAF
>TRBV11-2|.
ASSLAAREDGYT
>TRBV10-3|.
AVRVAAGELF
>TRBV6-5|.
ASSYSESSSTDTQY
>TRBV5-1|.
ASMASGAKNIQY
>TRBV28|.
ASSFGPGSGDDSGNTEAF
>TRBV6-6|.
ASSYAGQSSYNEQF
>TRBV29-1|.
SILTGPTGELF
>TRBV4-3|.
ASSQEWGSYNEQF
>TRBV28|.
ASSSVTPRGGEETQY
>TRBV19|.
ASAQQPEENTEAF
>TRBV7-9|.
ASSITGQGQPQH
>TRBV7-8|.
ASSLTKEGQGGQPQH
>TRBV27|.
ASSLLGGSGPFNYGYT
>TRBV2|.
ATSTGGNTEAF
>TRBV7-9|.
ASSSGTGYGYGYT
>TRBV2|once
ASSEAGRFGYEQY
>TRBV7-2|.
ASSLTDNEQF
>TRBV27|.
ASSVLGQYQYGYT
>TRBV28|.
ASRGWQETQY
>TRBV11-2|.
ASSLGPALYNEQF
>TRBV7-9|.
ASRNLREHTLKNTGELF
>TRBV28|.
ASSLRVAGVYEQY
>TRBV27|.
ASSTGSGSYEQY
>TRBV7-9|.
ASSLSSGANVLT
>TRBV7-6|.
ASSLFSGNTDTQY
>TRBV27|.
ASSLSGTGLAGDNEQF
>TRBV7-9|.
ASSHPIHARDGDGYT
>TRBV2|.
ASSTETSGYYNEQF
>TRBV27|.
ASSFTGTGAGYT
>TRBV6-6|once
ASRPSSESSYEQY
>TRBV5-1|.
ASSSTGPTEAF
>TRBV10-3|.
AISERGGSGNEQY
>TRBV7-9|.
ASSPTSGSVHEQY
>TRBV28|few
ASSPSPAPYGYT
>TRBV30|.
AWSVLPPSFTGELF
>TRBV5-5|.
ASSLRDRRGEKLF
>TRBV27|.
ASRDSTDTQY
>TRBV7-3|.
ASSPGADPSTDTQY
>TRBV19|.
AAGDRDYEQY
>TRBV7-3|.
ASSSQGNTDTQY
>TRBV19|.
ASSPDRGRYGYT
>TRBV28|.
ASSAGTGGYGYT
>TRBV5-6|.
ASSPLGSQGSYNEQF
>TRBV5-6|.
ASSSSDGLAGGEAEQF